The sequence of this T cell receptor (beta chain) was determined in a study of T cell responses to AZD1222 COVID-19 vaccine. Study conclusions and caveats: White British donors predominated, females outnumbered males, and clonal diversity was possibly underestimated. Reportedly, nearly half the spike-specific TCRs target unmutated variant regions.

Details on this clone: Its antigen is unidentified.

Analysis merged second doses at about 4 or about 12 weeks. The germline V gene has CDR1 SGHVS and CDR2 FQNEAQ. This CDR3 contains 15 residues. V was trimmed by 0 bases and J by 5 bases, leaving 11 bases between them. Libraries were prepared by immunoSEQ multiplex PCR; TCRdb keeps only in-frame clonotypes and omits some of them. The table includes about 180,000 clones, around 90% detected once. The chain couples TRBV7-8 to TRBJ1-5; D might be TRBD1 (5 bases). The source was peripheral blood, collected 28 days after the second AZD1222 dose. This clonotype was sampled from an adult who received the AZD1222 COVID-19 vaccine. CDR3 loop: CASSLARAGYQPQHF. CDR3 nucleotides: TGTGCCAGCAGCTTAGCGAGGGCAGGGTATCAGCCCCAGCATTTT.